A single sample is the source of the 19 T cell receptor beta chains below, sequenced in a study of tumor-infiltrating lymphocytes in primary liver carcinoma. Making TCR beta cDNA involved around 540 ng total RNA and a constant-region primer. The TCR beta library was amplified through three nested multiplex PCR rounds in a modified ARM-PCR procedure. TRBV1-TRBV30 forward primers paired with a C-beta reverse primer drove the first two PCR rounds, approximately 11 cycles each. From the multiplex PCR reads, TCRdb called clonotypes with MiXCR, one entry per CDR3 protein. This table holds approximately 310,000 distinct CDR3 sequences, 50% to 70% found once. Germline DNA was extracted alongside blood RNA, which was obtained from unsorted whole blood. Sequenced sample: peripheral blood. These receptors all stem from a man aged 35 to 55 with primary liver carcinoma and hepatitis B virus infection.

As concerns this clonotype: Possible read error: a much larger clone is one base away. The chain couples TRBV5-5 to TRBJ1-1, with unresolved D. The CDR3 covers 15 residues. The germline gives CDR1 SGHKS, CDR2 YYEKEE (reference sequence). The V end was cut by 2 bases, the J end by 0 bases, with 11 bases between. The CDR3 DNA is TGTGCCAGCAGCTTACAGATCCTAATGAACACTGAAGCTTTCTTT. This translates into CASSLQILMNTEAFF.

On this clonotype itself: The junction shows a germline mismatch at one end, possibly a read error. This sequence joins TRBV4-2 and TRBJ2-5, with a weak D call TRBD2 (6 bases). CDR1 and CDR2 (germline): LGHNA, YNFKEQ. This CDR3 comprises 14 residues. CDR3 coding DNA: TGTGCCAGCAGCCAAGATAGCGGAGTCAGGGCCCAGTGCTTC. Protein: CASSQDSGVRAQCF.

This sequence joins TRBV11-2 and TRBJ2-7; the D call may be TRBD1 or TRBD2 (7 bases each). The CDR3 is made up of 14 amino acids. Germline values: CDR1 SGHAT, CDR2 FQNNGV. V was cut by 1 base and J by 9 bases, with 16 bases left in between. CDR3 bases: TGTGCCAGCAGCTTAGGGTACAGGGGAGGGGTGCAGTACTTC. As protein: CASSLGYRGGVQYF.

With regard to this clonotype: An end of the junction does not agree with germline; a read error may underlie this. This chain joins TRBV5-4 and TRBJ2-2; TRBD1 matches 8 bases. Germline assignment: CDR1 SGHNT and CDR2 YYREEE (reference sequence). CDR3 size: 15 residues. The DNA of the CDR3 is TGTGCCAGCAGCGTGGACAGGGAGAACACCGGGGAGCTGCTTTTT. Translation: CASSVDRENTGELLF. Drawing the rest from reference TRBV5-4 and TRBJ2-2, the complete variable domain is ETGVTQSPTHLIKTRGQQVTLRCSSQSGHNTVSWYQQALGQGPQFIFQYYREEENGRGNFPPRFSGLQFPNYSSELNVNALELDDSALYLCASSVDRENTGELLFGEGSRLTVL.

As concerns this clonotype: A much larger clone is a single base away; this may be a read error. The chain joins TRBV5-4 to TRBJ2-2, with a tentative D call TRBD2 (5 bases). The CDR3 is 15 amino acids. Germline V lookup: CDR1 SGHNT, CDR2 YYREEE (reference sequence). V gave up 2 bases and J gave up 0 bases, with 8 bases separating them. For the CDR3, the DNA is TGTGCCAGCAGCTTCGGAGGTCCGAACACCGGGGAGCTGTTTTTT. Translation gives CASSFGGPNTGELFF.

This clonotype was recorded many times. This chain uses TRBV6-2 or TRBV6-3 with TRBJ2-1; tentatively, D is TRBD1 (6 bases). Germline V gene lookup returns CDR1 MNHEY and CDR2 SVGEGT. The V end was cut by 7 bases, the J end by 4 bases, with 14 bases between. The CDR3 runs 14 residues. The CDR3 bases are TGTGCCAGCACCCCAGGGGCCCTATACAATGAGCAGTTCTTC. Translation: CASTPGALYNEQFF.

Concerning this clonotype itself: The junction departs from the called germline gene at one end, perhaps through a read error. The chain employs TRBV5-5 and TRBJ2-2; TRBD1 is a possible D gene (6 bases). The CDR3 spans 16 residues. Germline CDR1 and CDR2: SGHKS and YYEKEE (reference sequence). The DNA of the CDR3 is TGTGCCAGTAGCTGGCGTGGGGGCGGACGGTCCGGGAAGCTGTTTTTT. It yields the protein CASSWRGGGRSGKLFF. Based on the CDR3 plus reference TRBV5-5 and TRBJ2-2, the full variable domain is DAGVTQSPTHLIKTRGQQVTLRCSPISGHKSVSWYQQVLGQGPQFIFQYYEKEERGRGNFPDRFSARQFPNYSSELNVNALLLGDSALYLCASSWRGGGRSGKLFFGEGSRLTVL.

About this clonotype itself: One base away lies a much larger clone, so this may be a sequencing read error. CDR3 in amino acids: CASTRAGGSYNEQLF. DNA of the CDR3: TGTGCCAGCACGAGGGCGGGAGGCTCCTACAATGAGCAGCTCTTC. The chain carries TRBV6-1 and TRBJ2-1; 8 bases agree with TRBD2. This CDR3 comprises 15 residues. The germline V gene encodes CDR1 MNHNS and CDR2 SASEGT.

The genes are TRBV7-2 and TRBJ2-7; maybe TRBD1 (5 bases). The germline V gene has CDR1 SGHTA and CDR2 FQGNSA. The CDR3 sequence is 13 residues long. With 3 bases removed from V and 6 bases from J, the gap between germline ends came to 12 bases. The CDR3, as DNA: TGTGCCAGCAGCTTCCAAACAGGTTCCGAGCAGTACTTC. This encodes CASSFQTGSEQYF.

Points on this clonotype: Its ends do not fully match the called genes, so a read error is possible. This rearrangement joins TRBV11-2 to TRBJ1-3, with D unclear. CDR1 and CDR2 (germline): SGHAT, FQNNGV. This CDR3 region has 17 residues. In DNA, the CDR3 is TGTACCAGCAGCTTAGATCTGAGTATCGACTCTGGAAACACCATATATTTT. This gives the protein CTSSLDLSIDSGNTIYF.

To note about this clonotype: A much larger clone differs by one base, so this may be a read error. The rearrangement joins TRBV6-2 or TRBV6-3 to TRBJ1-6, with D unclear. The CDR3 spans 13 residues. Germline lookup yields CDR1 MNHEY and CDR2 SVGEGT. CDR3 sequence: CATRLSSNSSLHF. CDR3 sequence (DNA): TGTGCCACCCGGCTAAGCTCGAATTCATCCCTCCACTTT.

The chain has TRBV5-4 and TRBJ2-3; TRBD1 is a possible D gene (5 bases). The CDR3 extends over 15 amino acids. V shed 7 bases and J shed 2 bases, with 17 bases lying between them. CDR1 SGHNT and CDR2 YYREEE come from the germline V gene (reference sequence). CDR3 sequence reads: CASVLQGRNTDTQYF. CDR3 in DNA: TGTGCCAGCGTCCTTCAGGGCCGAAACACAGATACGCAGTATTTT.

With respect to this clonotype: Since a much larger clone is just one base distant, this may be a read error. The chain carries TRBV4-1 and TRBJ2-3; TRBD1 aligns across 9 bases. The V gene end was trimmed by 3 bases and the J gene end by 5 bases; junction bases not matched to a gene: 12. Germline CDR1 MGHRA, CDR2 YSYEKL. This CDR3 spans 17 amino acids. CDR3 in amino acids: CASSHEGPGQGGDTQYF. CDR3 nucleotide sequence: TGCGCCAGCAGCCATGAGGGTCCGGGACAGGGCGGAGATACGCAGTATTTT.

The chain couples TRBV14 to TRBJ2-1, with TRBD2 matching 9 bases. The CDR3 totals 16 residues. V lost 4 bases and J lost 5; bases outside the gene matches: 9. Germline CDR1 and CDR2: SGHDN and FVKESK. CDR3 sequence (DNA): TGTGCCAGCAGCCGCTTTTGGACTAGCGCCAACAATGAGCAGTTCTTC. This codes for CASSRFWTSANNEQFF.

As for this clonotype: Likely a read error: the CDR3 ends without its conserved phenylalanine or tryptophan. The chain links TRBV10-3 to TRBJ1-2; D is ambiguous. There are 14 residues in the CDR3. CDR1 is ENHRY and CDR2 is SYGVKD in the germline V gene. V was clipped by 0 bases and J by 7 bases, with 12 bases between them. The CDR3 DNA follows: TGTGCCATCAGTGAGTCGACGGGTAAGCCTGGCTACACCTCC. Its translation: CAISESTGKPGYTS.

This clonotype appeared once. The conserved phenylalanine or tryptophan is not found at the CDR3 terminus, so this likely reflects a read error. The chain joins TRBV2 to TRBJ2-1; 13 nucleotides agree with TRBD2. J gave up 13 bases and V 5 bases, and 8 bases lay outside the gene matches. This CDR3 is built from 14 residues. Germline V gene data show CDR1 as SNHLY and CDR2 as FYNNEI. The CDR3 reads CASSPGTSGIRQFI. The CDR3 DNA is TGTGCCAGCAGTCCTGGGACTAGCGGGATAAGACAGTTCATC.

As for this clonotype: This may come from a read error, since a much larger clone is one base off. The V call is TRBV11-2, the J call TRBJ2-5, with no clear D. The CDR3 has 14 residues. Germline V lookup: CDR1 SGHAT, CDR2 FQNNGV. This chain's CDR3 is CANSSYGDAETQYF. CDR3 nucleotide sequence: TGTGCCAACAGCTCCTATGGAGATGCGGAGACCCAGTACTTC.

As to this clonotype: As the CDR3 is not closed by the conserved phenylalanine or tryptophan, this likely results from a read error. This chain connects TRBV11-2 to TRBJ1-4; the match to TRBD1 covers 7 bases. Germline V gives CDR1 SGHAT, CDR2 FQNNGV. The length of the CDR3 is 15 residues. CDR3 nucleotides: TGTGTCAGCAGCCCATGGACAGGTGGTGAGGAAAAACTGTTTCTT. Amino acid sequence: CVSSPWTGGEEKLFL.

Comments on this clonotype: The junction shows a germline mismatch at one end, possibly a read error. CDR3 residues: CSVDLLGASSYNEQFF. DNA of the CDR3: TGCAGCGTTGATCTTCTGGGCGCCAGTTCTTACAACGAGCAGTTCTTC. V and J are TRBV29-1 and TRBJ2-1, with D unresolved. The CDR3 totals 16 residues. CDR1 and CDR2 (germline): SQVTM, ANQGSEA.